Following are 28 T cell receptor beta chains from one sample sequenced in a study of human T cells and chemical hapten exposure (dated by TCRdb to the early 2020s). Receptors were amplified or captured by RACE. Sequencing took place on a NextSeq 500. In TCRdb, the public reads were trimmed at Q25 with fastp and aligned with MiXCR, with productive beta chains retained. When rows share a CDR3 protein, they turn into one entry using the most common DNA and genes. This sample has 250,000 to 300,000 distinct CDR3 sequences in its table, and roughly 8% of those were observed once. 1.2% of the sample belongs to the ten largest clones. Read against the paper, the sample's time point label means: pre-sensitization, week 0. The treatment or condition label for this specimen denotes: therapeutic diphenylcyclopropenone sensitization with weekly scalp DPC. Specimen: whole blood, collected in connection with sensitization to the hapten diphenylcyclopropenone (DPC). The receptors stem from a man younger than 35 with alopecia areata. Some clones in this sample may be carry-over from other donors' samples.

This clonotype came up a few times. The chain joins TRBV7-9 to TRBJ2-2, with 9 bases identical to TRBD2. CDR3 length: 17 residues. The V gene end was trimmed by 4 bases and the J gene end by 5 bases; junction bases not matched to a gene: 11. Germline V lookup: CDR1 SEHNR, CDR2 FQNEAQ (reference sequence). CDR3 nucleotides: TGTGCCAGCAGCTCAGCGGGGGGCCTTAGTTCGACCGGGGAGCTGTTTTTT. This codes for CASSSAGGLSSTGELFF.

The gene calls are TRBV10-3 and TRBJ2-3; 7 nucleotides line up with TRBD2. The CDR3 is 13 amino acids. Germline CDR1 and CDR2: ENHRY and SYGVKD. Losses at the gene ends were 2 bases for V and 14 bases for J; bases not matched to a gene: 10. The CDR3: CAISERRELALYF. CDR3 DNA: TGTGCCATCAGTGAGCGTAGGGAACTAGCGCTGTATTTT.

This chain joins TRBV2 and TRBJ1-5; TRBD1 aligns across 7 bases. V lost 4 bases, J lost 5 bases, and 8 bases stayed unmatched. Germline assignment: CDR1 SNHLY and CDR2 FYNNEI. The CDR3 totals 15 residues. This CDR3 reads CASSGIDREYQPQHF. In nucleotides, the CDR3 is TGTGCCAGCAGTGGTATAGACAGGGAATATCAGCCCCAGCATTTT.

The rearrangement uses TRBV27 and TRBJ2-3, with 14 bases lining up with TRBD2. Germline assignment: CDR1 MNHEY and CDR2 SMNVEV (reference sequence). After removal of 2 bases from V and 5 bases from J, the junction contained 3 bases not matched to a gene. The CDR3 totals 16 residues. The CDR3 here is CASSLLTSGGVDTQYF. As DNA, the CDR3 is TGTGCCAGCAGTTTACTGACTAGCGGGGGGGTAGATACGCAGTATTTT.

The chain combines TRBV6-6 with TRBJ1-1; TRBD1 might be the D (5 bases). V gave up 7 bases and J gave up 7 bases, with 10 bases separating them. CDR1 is MNHNY, CDR2 SVGAGI, per germline (reference sequence). The CDR3 has 11 amino acids. CDR3 sequence reads: CASTLGGEAFF. As DNA, the CDR3 is TGTGCCAGCACGCTTGGGGGTGAAGCTTTCTTT.

This clonotype was observed a handful of times. The DNA for the CDR3 is TGTGCCAGCAGTAGAGGGGGGATGACTGAAGCTTTCTTT. Protein product: CASSRGGMTEAFF. V gene TRBV25-1 combines with J gene TRBJ1-1; a weak D match, TRBD1 (6 bases). V dropped 5 bases and J dropped 5 bases, with 12 bases sitting between them. There are 13 residues in the CDR3. The germline V gene has CDR1 MGHDK and CDR2 SYGVNS.

This clonotype has just a few counts. The V gene is TRBV7-9, the J gene TRBJ1-1, with TRBD1 as a possible D gene (5 bases). The CDR3 loop spans 13 amino acids. Trimming cost V 2 bases and J 7 bases, with 11 bases left between them. Germline assignment: CDR1 SEHNR and CDR2 FQNEAQ (reference sequence). The CDR3 bases are TGTGCCAGCAGCTTATGGGACTTTCATGAAGCTTTCTTT. This translates into CASSLWDFHEAFF.

The CDR3 DNA reads as TGTGCCAGCAGTCAAAGACGGGGTGAAGTTACCGGGGAGCTGTTTTTT. Translated: CASSQRRGEVTGELFF. The genes are TRBV2 and TRBJ2-2; weak D call: TRBD2 (5 bases). Germline V CDR1 and CDR2: SNHLY, FYNNEI. Trimming stripped 5 bases from V and 5 bases from J, with 18 bases between. This CDR3 spans 16 amino acids.

This clonotype was seen a few times. The rearrangement links TRBV5-1 to TRBJ2-5; 7 bases align to TRBD1. Germline loops: CDR1 SGHRS, CDR2 YFSETQ. J gave up 2 bases and V 4 bases, and 5 bases lay outside the gene matches. CDR3 length equals 14 residues. The CDR3 DNA reads TGCGCCAGCAGCCGGCGACAGGGTCAAGAGACCCAGTACTTC. Residues: CASSRRQGQETQYF.

This clonotype was recorded a few times. The CDR3 spells CASGPGNTGELFF. The CDR3, as DNA: TGTGCCAGCGGACCGGGAAACACCGGGGAGCTGTTTTTT. V usage is TRBV2 and J usage is TRBJ2-2, with D possibly TRBD2 on 5 matching bases. V was clipped by 8 bases and J by 2 bases, with 9 bases between them. Germline CDR1 SNHLY, CDR2 FYNNEI. The CDR3 has 13 amino acids.

This clonotype was observed many times. The chain couples TRBV27 to TRBJ1-1, with D possibly being TRBD1 (5 bases). CDR1 MNHEY and CDR2 SMNVEV come from the germline V gene (reference sequence). The CDR3 is 14 residues long. V lost 0 bases to trimming and J lost 0 bases, with 5 bases between them. The CDR3 region has the DNA TGTGCCAGCAGTTTATCGACAGTGAACACTGAAGCTTTCTTT. This gives the protein CASSLSTVNTEAFF.

The chain carries TRBV7-9 and TRBJ1-3; tentatively, D is TRBD1 (6 bases). Germline loops: CDR1 SEHNR, CDR2 FQNEAQ (reference sequence). The CDR3 length is 16 residues. V was shortened by 3 bases and J by 0 bases, with 12 bases between the two germline ends. CDR3 protein: CASSFATGSSGNTIYF. CDR3 nucleotide sequence: TGTGCCAGCAGCTTCGCCACAGGGAGCTCTGGAAACACCATATATTTT.

The chain links TRBV29-1 to TRBJ2-7; D perhaps matches TRBD2 (6 bases). Per germline, CDR1 SQVTM and CDR2 ANQGSEA. V dropped 4 bases and J dropped 3 bases, with 16 bases sitting between them. This CDR3 contains 14 residues. This CDR3 reads CSVGDRRDFYEQYF. CDR3 bases: TGCAGCGTTGGTGATAGGCGGGATTTCTACGAGCAGTACTTC.

This clonotype was seen many times. The genes are TRBV27 and TRBJ1-1; maybe TRBD1 (5 bases). This CDR3 region has 15 residues. Trimming shortened V by 2 bases and J by 3 bases, and 13 bases separated the two germline ends. The germline CDR1 and CDR2 sequences are MNHEY and SMNVEV (reference sequence). The CDR3 is CASSLGRGWDTEAFF. CDR3 coding DNA: TGTGCCAGCAGTTTAGGGAGGGGATGGGACACTGAAGCTTTCTTT.

The chain employs TRBV4-3 and TRBJ2-3; D uncertain. CDR1 LGHNA and CDR2 YSLEER come from the germline V gene. Trimming stripped 0 bases from V and 7 bases from J, with 8 bases between. This CDR3 spans 13 amino acids. The CDR3: CASSQDLGHTQYF. Here the CDR3 DNA reads TGCGCCAGCAGCCAAGATTTAGGACATACGCAGTATTTT.

This chain joins TRBV5-8 and TRBJ2-1, with 11 bases lining up with TRBD2. J lost 4 bases, V lost 0 bases, and 3 bases had no gene match. The germline V gene has CDR1 SGHTS and CDR2 YDEGEE. The CDR3 is 16 amino acids. As DNA, the CDR3 is TGTGCCAGCAGCTTGGCCGGGACTAGCGGATACAATGAGCAGTTCTTC. Translated, it gives CASSLAGTSGYNEQFF.

This clonotype was detected a few times. This chain links TRBV18 with TRBJ1-1; the D is unclear. V lost 2 bases and J lost 1, with 11 bases in between. Per the germline V gene, CDR1 is KGHSH and CDR2 is LQKENI. The length of the CDR3 is 15 residues. This CDR3 reads CASSPLAQTNTEAFF. The DNA of the CDR3 is TGTGCCAGCTCACCATTGGCCCAGACGAACACTGAAGCTTTCTTT.

This clonotype was counted only a few times. V gene TRBV11-1 combines with J gene TRBJ2-3, with a weak D call TRBD1 (5 bases). Trimming took 7 bases from V and 2 from J, leaving 22 bases between them. The CDR3 consists of 17 residues. Germline CDR1 is SGHAT and CDR2 is FQDESV (reference sequence). CDR3 amino acids: CASTPKGSFHHTDTQYF. The CDR3 DNA follows: TGTGCCAGCACCCCTAAGGGGTCTTTTCATCACACAGATACGCAGTATTTT. The variable domain in full, completed from reference TRBV11-1 and TRBJ2-3, reads EAEVAQSPRYKITEKSQAVAFWCDPISGHATLYWYRQILGQGPELLVQFQDESVVDDSQLPKDRFSAERLKGVDSTLKIQPAELGDSAMYLCASTPKGSFHHTDTQYFGPGTRLTVL.

This clonotype was seen only a few times. This sequence joins TRBV7-9 and TRBJ2-7; 8 bases are shared with TRBD2. V shed 5 bases, J shed 3 bases, and the junction held 15 bases outside the gene matches. Germline V lookup: CDR1 SEHNR, CDR2 FQNEAQ (reference sequence). The CDR3 runs 17 residues. In DNA form, the CDR3 reads TGTGCCAGCAGCCCATCCTCGGGGGGACTAGACGTCTACGAGCAGTACTTC. The encoded protein is CASSPSSGGLDVYEQYF.

The gene calls are TRBV12-3 or TRBV12-4 and TRBJ1-4; 8 nucleotides agree with TRBD1. J gave up 3 bases and V 6 bases, and 12 bases lay outside the gene matches. The CDR3 covers 17 residues. CDR3 sequence reads: CASSSPVLDRANEKLFF. In DNA, the CDR3 is TGTGCCAGCAGCTCCCCGGTTTTGGACAGGGCTAATGAAAAACTGTTTTTT.

This clonotype has a handful of counts. CDR3: CASSMGAGAVGTEAFF. CDR3 DNA sequence: TGTGCCAGCAGCATGGGGGCAGGGGCGGTAGGAACTGAAGCTTTCTTT. The V and J genes are TRBV11-2 and TRBJ1-1; a possible D gene is TRBD1 (6 bases). CDR3 length: 16 residues. Trimming removed 5 bases from V and 5 bases from J, with 21 bases in between. Looked up from germline, CDR1 is SGHAT and CDR2 is FQNNGV.

This chain uses TRBV7-9 with TRBJ1-1; D is ambiguous. Germline V gene lookup returns CDR1 SEHNR and CDR2 FQNEAQ (reference sequence). With 0 bases removed from V and 0 bases from J, the gap between germline ends came to 5 bases. The CDR3 runs 14 residues. The CDR3 DNA is TGTGCCAGCAGCTTAGCACAAATGAACACTGAAGCTTTCTTT. This translates into CASSLAQMNTEAFF.

The V gene is TRBV5-1, the J gene TRBJ2-7, with 10 bases lining up with TRBD1. This CDR3 has 14 residues. V lost 4 bases to trimming and J lost 5 bases; unmatched junction nucleotides: 6. The germline V gene encodes CDR1 SGHRS and CDR2 YFSETQ. CDR3 amino acids: CASSMTGGMNEQYF. CDR3 coding DNA: TGCGCCAGCAGCATGACAGGGGGCATGAACGAGCAGTACTTC. Together with reference TRBV5-1 and TRBJ2-7, the CDR3 gives the full variable domain: KAGVTQTPRYLIKTRGQQVTLSCSPISGHRSVSWYQQTPGQGLQFLFEYFSETQRNKGNFPGRFSGRQFSNSRSEMNVSTLELGDSALYLCASSMTGGMNEQYFGPGTRLTVT.

This rearrangement joins TRBV6-1 to TRBJ1-5; tentatively, D is TRBD1 (5 bases). Trimming pared 7 bases from V and 7 bases from J, leaving 20 bases between. The germline CDR1 and CDR2 sequences are MNHNS and SASEGT. This CDR3 comprises 15 residues. For the CDR3, the DNA is TGTGCCAGCAATCGATTCGAGGGGATGGAGCAGCCCCAGCATTTT. Its translation is CASNRFEGMEQPQHF.

The table lists this clonotype with many counts. The CDR3 DNA sequence: TGCAGCGTTGAAGAGGGGGGGTACATAGATGGCTACACCTTC. This codes for CSVEEGGYIDGYTF. The rearrangement links TRBV29-1 to TRBJ1-2, with D tentatively TRBD1 (5 bases). The CDR3 spans 14 residues. Germline lookup yields CDR1 SQVTM and CDR2 ANQGSEA. V was pared by 0 bases and J by 6 bases, with 14 bases between. Full variable domain (outside the CDR3, taken from reference TRBV29-1 and TRBJ1-2): SAVISQKPSRDICQRGTSLTIQCQVDSQVTMMFWYRQQPGQSLTLIATANQGSEATYESGFVIDKFPISRPNLTFSTLTVSNMSPEDSSIYLCSVEEGGYIDGYTFGSGTRLTVV.

This clonotype was detected only a few times. One end of the junction is discordant with germline, which a read error may explain. The rearrangement uses TRBV7-2 and TRBJ1-1; D gene uncertain. The CDR3 has 12 residues. Germline V gene sequence: CDR1 SGHTA, CDR2 FQGNSA. This CDR3 is CASRLAGPEAFF. CDR3 nucleotide sequence: TGTGCCAGCAGATTAGCTGGCCCTGAAGCTTTCTTT.

J is TRBJ2-7 and V is TRBV7-9, with 7 bases aligning to TRBD1. Trimming took 5 bases from V and 2 from J; bases not matched to a gene: 6. The germline V gene has CDR1 SEHNR and CDR2 FQNEAQ (reference sequence). The CDR3 length is 14 residues. CDR3 protein: CASSPGQPAYEQYF. CDR3 nucleotides: TGTGCCAGCAGCCCGGGACAGCCTGCCTACGAGCAGTACTTC.

This clonotype was recorded many times. The chain is built from TRBV20-1 and TRBJ2-1; D gene uncertain. V shed 5 bases and J shed 0 bases, with 11 bases lying between them. Germline-derived CDR1 and CDR2 are DFQATT and SNEGSKA (reference sequence). The CDR3 has 14 amino acids. The CDR3 loop reads CSALRGSSYNEQFF. The CDR3 nucleotides read TGCAGTGCTCTTCGAGGTAGCTCCTACAATGAGCAGTTCTTC.